This paragraph covers one TCR beta chain sequence. V was trimmed by 5 bases and J by 3 bases, leaving 10 bases between them. This CDR3 contains 13 residues. The data derive from a study of blood T cells in healthy people across ages. Then a second PCR, running roughly 7 to 11 cycles, was carried out with a sample-barcoded 5' primer and a J-beta primer mix. Each CDR3 protein is one row after TCRdb ran MiXCR on the 5' RACE reads. The data show 600,000 or so distinct CDR3 sequences, about 30% seen once. J is TRBJ1-1 and V is TRBV12-3 or TRBV12-4, with D hard to call. The receptor comes from a woman at least 80 years old in good health. Source material: blood. The CDR3 DNA reads TGTGCCAGCAGTCTGTCTAAGGACACTGAAGCTTTCTTT. The encoded protein is CASSLSKDTEAFF.